This entry lists 20 T cell receptor beta chains sequenced from one sample in a study of blood T cells in healthy people across ages. Using a J-beta primer mix together with a sample-barcoded 5' primer, a second PCR was run for about 7 to 12 cycles. A single record per CDR3 protein comes from TCRdb applying MiXCR to the 5' RACE reads. Found here are approximately 780,000 distinct CDR3 sequences, about 26% of them singletons; the top ten hold around 3%. The same sample was also used in a study of T cells of mothers and their children.

Material for sequencing was blood. The receptors shown here come from a boy between 10 and 17 years old in good health.

This clonotype was seen a few times. The chain carries TRBV7-8 and TRBJ1-4; D gene uncertain. V dropped 2 bases and J dropped 5 bases, with 9 bases sitting between them. The CDR3 totals 14 residues. Germline CDR1 reads SGHVS; CDR2 reads FQNEAQ. In DNA form, the CDR3 reads TGTGCCAGCAGCTTATCACAGAACAATGAAAAACTGTTTTTT. Translating gives CASSLSQNNEKLFF. Filled out from reference TRBV7-8 and TRBJ1-4, the complete variable domain reads GAGVSQSPRYKVAKRGQDVALRCDPISGHVSLFWYQQALGQGPEFLTYFQNEAQLDKSGLPSDRFFAERPEGSVSTLKIQRTQQEDSAVYLCASSLSQNNEKLFFGSGTQLSVL.

This clonotype was found many times. The chain links TRBV5-1 to TRBJ1-5, with a possible D match to TRBD1 (6 bases). V lost 4 bases to trimming and J lost 6 bases, with 11 bases between them. CDR1 is SGHRS and CDR2 is YFSETQ in the germline V gene. CDR3 length: 13 amino acids. CDR3 in DNA: TGCGCCAGCAGCGAAACAGGGAGTCAGCCCCAGCATTTT. It translates to CASSETGSQPQHF.

The rearrangement joins TRBV7-9 to TRBJ1-4; D is ambiguous. Trimming left V 4 bases short and J 8 bases short, with 17 bases between. CDR1 is SEHNR, CDR2 FQNEAQ, per germline (reference sequence). The CDR3 is made up of 15 amino acids. CDR3 loop: CASSSGQAGGEKLFF. Here the CDR3 DNA reads TGTGCCAGCAGCTCCGGGCAGGCGGGAGGGGAAAAACTGTTTTTT.

The chain recombines TRBV29-1 with TRBJ1-4; weak D call: TRBD1 (5 bases). Germline V gene data show CDR1 as SQVTM and CDR2 as ANQGSEA. Trimming pared 0 bases from V and 7 bases from J, leaving 12 bases between. The CDR3 consists of 14 residues. CDR3 region: CSVEDGREGEKLFF. DNA of the CDR3: TGCAGCGTTGAAGACGGCAGGGAAGGTGAAAAACTGTTTTTT. Based on the CDR3 plus reference TRBV29-1 and TRBJ1-4, the full variable domain is SAVISQKPSRDICQRGTSLTIQCQVDSQVTMMFWYRQQPGQSLTLIATANQGSEATYESGFVIDKFPISRPNLTFSTLTVSNMSPEDSSIYLCSVEDGREGEKLFFGSGTQLSVL.

CDR3 in DNA: TGTGCCAGCAGCCGAACCCTTGGACAGTGGGACTACGAGCAGTACTTC. It specifies CASSRTLGQWDYEQYF. The rearrangement links TRBV7-9 to TRBJ2-5; D perhaps matches TRBD1 (6 bases). The J call may not be correct, given that the DNA end is closer to TRBJ2-7. The CDR3 covers 16 residues. Germline CDR1 SEHNR, CDR2 FQNEAQ (reference sequence).

This chain joins TRBV10-3 and TRBJ2-4; no definite D call. Germline V gene lookup returns CDR1 ENHRY and CDR2 SYGVKD. The V and J ends lost 5 bases and 0 bases respectively, with 8 bases between them. This CDR3 region has 14 residues. CDR3: CAISSTSAKNIQYF. CDR3 DNA sequence: TGTGCCATCAGTTCTACATCAGCCAAAAACATTCAGTACTTC.

This clonotype occurred a few times. The chain has TRBV5-4 and TRBJ1-4, with TRBD1 identical over 8 bases. The ends lost 4 bases at V and 8 bases at J; junction bases unmatched: 7. CDR3 length equals 14 residues. Germline loops: CDR1 SGHNT, CDR2 YYREEE (reference sequence). The chain's CDR3 is CASSPGQGEEKLFF. DNA of the CDR3: TGTGCCAGCAGCCCTGGACAGGGAGAGGAAAAACTGTTTTTT.

The chain recombines TRBV7-3 with TRBJ2-2; a possible D gene is TRBD2 (7 bases). Germline CDR1 SGHTA, CDR2 FQGTGA. This CDR3 comprises 16 residues. V was shortened by 6 bases and J by 1 base, with 15 bases between the two germline ends. The CDR3 bases are TGTGCCAGCAGGGCAAAGGGGGGGCTGAACACCGGGGAGCTGTTTTTT. Amino acids: CASRAKGGLNTGELFF.

The table lists this clonotype with a few counts. This chain connects TRBV12-3 or TRBV12-4 to TRBJ2-1; TRBD2 agrees at 8 bases. The CDR3 extends over 15 amino acids. The V segment lost 5 bases and the J segment 4 bases; nucleotides outside the gene matches: 7. The CDR3 region has the DNA TGTGCCAGCAGTCCCGGGACTAGAAGGTACAATGAGCAGTTCTTC. Residues: CASSPGTRRYNEQFF.

There are a few counts of this clonotype. J is TRBJ1-1 and V is TRBV12-3 or TRBV12-4, with D possibly being TRBD1 (5 bases). CDR3 length: 12 amino acids. The V end was cut by 8 bases, the J end by 8 bases, with 15 bases between. The CDR3 DNA follows: TGTGCCAGCGGGGAGGGGCTAAAAGAAGCTTTCTTT. Amino acid sequence: CASGEGLKEAFF.

This clonotype was detected a few times. The chain is built from TRBV7-6 and TRBJ2-5; 9 positions match TRBD2. V was pared by 8 bases and J by 4 bases, with 11 bases of the junction left unmatched. This CDR3 region has 15 residues. The germline gives CDR1 SGHVS, CDR2 FNYEAQ. The CDR3 reads CASGSGGLAPETQYF. The CDR3 DNA is TGTGCCAGCGGCTCGGGGGGACTAGCTCCAGAGACCCAGTACTTC.

The sample holds many counts of this clonotype. This rearrangement joins TRBV29-1 to TRBJ1-5; TRBD1 is a possible D gene (5 bases). Germline V lookup: CDR1 SQVTM, CDR2 ANQGSEA. V lost 6 bases and J 5 bases, leaving 14 bases between the germline ends. The length of the CDR3 is 13 residues. The CDR3 loop is CSVTQQGDQPQHF. CDR3 sequence (DNA): TGCAGCGTCACACAGCAGGGCGATCAGCCCCAGCATTTT.

This clonotype was observed a handful of times. This rearrangement joins TRBV4-1 to TRBJ1-6; D not certain. Trimming pared 0 bases from V and 5 bases from J, leaving 8 bases between. The CDR3 covers 15 residues. The V gene's germline CDR1 is MGHRA and CDR2 YSYEKL. CDR3: CASSQESVHNSPLHF. The CDR3 nucleotides are TGCGCCAGCAGCCAAGAGTCAGTACATAATTCACCCCTCCACTTT.

This clonotype has just a few counts. The chain uses TRBV13 and TRBJ2-7; no reliable D call. The closer fit of TRBJ2-1 to the DNA end suggests the J call may be wrong. CDR1 PRHDT and CDR2 FYEKMQ come from the germline V gene (reference sequence). There are 12 residues in the CDR3. The CDR3 bases are TGTGCCAGCACTGGCAATATCAATGAGCAGTTCTTC. Encoded protein: CASTGNINEQFF.

This clonotype was counted only a few times. V and J are TRBV12-3 or TRBV12-4 and TRBJ2-5; unclear D gene. Trimming removed 5 bases at V and 1 base at J, with 11 bases between. The CDR3 covers 14 residues. Written as DNA, the CDR3 is TGTGCCAGCAGTCCGGACCCGGCCCAAGAGACCCAGTACTTC. It yields the protein CASSPDPAQETQYF.

The J gene is TRBJ2-5, the V gene TRBV27; the D gene is possibly TRBD2 (7 bases). The germline V gene encodes CDR1 MNHEY and CDR2 SMNVEV (reference sequence). This CDR3 region has 16 residues. V lost 5 bases to trimming and J lost 5 bases, with 21 bases between them. CDR3 in DNA: TGTGCCAGCAGTCAGATCGGGGGGCCAGACATTGAGACCCAGTACTTC. Its translation is CASSQIGGPDIETQYF.

This clonotype was seen a handful of times. The chain has TRBV3-1 and TRBJ1-4; D is undetermined. The CDR3 length is 15 residues. With 0 bases removed from V and 4 bases from J, the gap between germline ends came to 9 bases. Germline-derived CDR1 and CDR2 are LGHDT and YNNKEL (reference sequence). In DNA, the CDR3 is TGTGCCAGCAGCCAAGACGGGATCCGTAATGAAAAACTGTTTTTT. Protein: CASSQDGIRNEKLFF.

The CDR3 is CASSARGKEPLHF. The CDR3 DNA sequence: TGTGCCAGCAGCGCCCGGGGCAAGGAGCCCCTCCACTTT. V is TRBV7-9 and J is TRBJ1-6; tentatively, D is TRBD1 (5 bases). Trimming stripped 5 bases from V and 13 bases from J, with 15 bases between. CDR3 length: 13 amino acids. Germline CDR1 and CDR2: SEHNR and FQNEAQ (reference sequence).

Only a few counts were recorded for this clonotype. The chain combines TRBV4-2 with TRBJ2-7; D tentatively fits TRBD1 or TRBD2 (5 bases each). CDR3 size: 15 residues. The V end lost 1 base, the J end lost 0 bases, and 10 bases lay between the germline ends. Germline values: CDR1 LGHNA, CDR2 YNFKEQ. In nucleotides, the CDR3 is TGTGCCAGCAGCCAAGTAGGGACCCTCTCCTACGAGCAGTACTTC. Translating it yields CASSQVGTLSYEQYF.

This clonotype has ten or more counts. The chain employs TRBV29-1 and TRBJ2-5; tentatively, D is TRBD1 (5 bases). The V and J ends lost 6 bases and 7 bases respectively, with 15 bases between them. The CDR3 is 12 residues long. Looked up from germline, CDR1 is SQVTM and CDR2 is ANQGSEA. The CDR3 sequence: CSVKPPQGTQYF. In DNA form, the CDR3 reads TGCAGCGTGAAACCGCCTCAGGGGACCCAGTACTTC.